This T cell receptor beta chain was captured by sequencing in a study of blood T cells in healthy people across ages. The overall study: There was about one barcoded beta molecule captured by template switching per two T cells.

Through a sample-barcoded 5' primer and a J-beta primer mix, a second PCR was run for roughly 6 to 11 cycles. From the 5' RACE reads, TCRdb called clonotypes with MiXCR, one entry per CDR3 protein. The table records about 320,000 distinct CDR3 sequences, around 30% of them present only once. Overall study results and limits: Relative to aged donors, long-lived donors carried more naive CD4+ cells and displayed higher diversity. The study found TCR beta diversity correlated strongly with naive T cell percentage.

The CDR3 totals 14 residues. Regarding this clonotype: Its antigen is not identified. The junction does not match germline at one end; this may be a read error.

Every sample had a minimum of 6 million PBMCs isolated. Material: blood. The origin of this receptor is a woman in her 70s in good health. This chain joins TRBV12-3 or TRBV12-4 and TRBJ2-5; 7 bases are shared with TRBD1. The CDR3 DNA is TGTGCCAGCTCTTGGGACAGACTAAAAGAGACCCAGTGCTTC. Protein sequence: CASSWDRLKETQCF.